Listed here are 10 T cell receptor beta chains from one sample, sequenced in a study of T-cell memory formation after mild COVID-19. TCRdb ran MiXCR on the 5' RACE reads and lists one entry per CDR3 protein. The sample shows approximately 350,000 distinct CDR3 sequences, around 28% of them seen only once. The sequenced material came from PBMCs or a T cell subset sorted from them (not recorded which). These receptors were collected from an adult woman who had mild COVID-19 (a few samples of this study predate the infection). Cell type and time point are not known.

This rearrangement joins TRBV5-1 to TRBJ2-3; 10 bases line up with TRBD2. Germline lookup yields CDR1 SGHRS and CDR2 YFSETQ. The CDR3 extends over 15 amino acids. V gave up 7 bases and J gave up 5 bases; unmatched junction bases: 10. Here the CDR3 DNA reads TGCGCCAGCCAGGAGGCTAGCGGGAGAGGAGATACGCAGTATTTT. Its protein is CASQEASGRGDTQYF.

The chain links TRBV5-1 to TRBJ1-4; D gene uncertain. This CDR3 has 15 residues. The germline CDR1 and CDR2 sequences are SGHRS and YFSETQ. Trimming removed 0 bases from V and 8 bases from J, with 14 bases in between. As DNA, the CDR3 is TGCGCCAGCAGCTTGGGGCAGGCGAATTTAGAAAAACTGTTTTTT. Protein product: CASSLGQANLEKLFF.

This rearrangement joins TRBV5-1 to TRBJ1-2; 12 bases agree with TRBD1. Germline V lookup: CDR1 SGHRS, CDR2 YFSETQ. CDR3 length equals 14 residues. J lost 10 bases, V lost 4 bases, and 8 bases had no gene match. Here the CDR3 DNA reads TGCGCCAGCAGCGCCGGGACAGGGGGCCATGCCTACACCTTC. This gives the protein CASSAGTGGHAYTF.

This clonotype came up a few times. V and J are TRBV7-9 and TRBJ1-2; D ambiguous. Trimming pared 5 bases from V and 8 bases from J, leaving 21 bases between. The CDR3 spans 15 residues. In germline, CDR1 is SEHNR, CDR2 FQNEAQ (reference sequence). CDR3 residues: CASSLELGFSSGYTF. DNA of the CDR3: TGTGCCAGCAGCCTCGAACTGGGGTTCTCTAGCGGCTACACCTTC.

This clonotype appeared a single time. This chain links TRBV20-1 with TRBJ1-1; tentatively, D is TRBD1 (6 bases). CDR1 is DFQATT, CDR2 SNEGSKA, per germline (reference sequence). The CDR3 sequence is 12 residues long. Between the trimmed V and J ends, which lost 5 bases and 8 bases, there was a span of 15 bases. This chain's CDR3 is CSAQRGIREAFF. The DNA of the CDR3 is TGCAGTGCTCAAAGGGGGATTAGGGAAGCTTTCTTT.

The chain has TRBV10-3 and TRBJ1-6; 7 bases match TRBD1. Germline CDR1 and CDR2: ENHRY and SYGVKD. Losses at the gene ends were 2 bases for V and 6 bases for J; bases not matched to a gene: 7. The length of the CDR3 is 16 residues. The CDR3 loop is CAISEPTGASNSPLHF. CDR3 coding DNA: TGTGCCATCAGTGAGCCCACAGGGGCAAGTAATTCACCCCTCCACTTT.

The chain combines TRBV28 with TRBJ1-1, with D possibly being TRBD1 (5 bases). CDR3 size: 14 residues. Between the trimmed V and J ends, which lost 6 bases and 2 bases, there was a span of 13 bases. Looked up from germline, CDR1 is MDHEN and CDR2 is SYDVKM. Here the CDR3 reads CASRTGTHNTEAFF. Here the CDR3 DNA reads TGTGCCAGCAGAACCGGGACGCATAACACTGAAGCTTTCTTT.

J is TRBJ2-1 and V is TRBV12-3 or TRBV12-4; tentatively, D is TRBD1 or TRBD2 (5 bases each). CDR3 length equals 10 residues. Trimming left V 8 bases short and J 9 bases short, with 8 bases between. The CDR3 reads CASRGPEQFF. DNA of the CDR3: TGTGCCAGCCGGGGACCTGAGCAGTTCTTC.

This chain uses TRBV18 with TRBJ1-6; 7 bases match TRBD1. Per germline, CDR1 KGHSH and CDR2 LQKENI. The CDR3 spans 14 residues. The V segment lost 4 bases and the J segment 5 bases; nucleotides outside the gene matches: 2. CDR3 sequence (DNA): TGTGCCAGCTCACAAGACAGGGATAATTCACCCCTCCACTTT. It specifies CASSQDRDNSPLHF.

J is TRBJ2-6 and V is TRBV30; D ambiguous. The CDR3 is 14 amino acids. CDR1 and CDR2 from the germline V gene are GTSNPN and SVGIG (reference sequence). V dropped 1 base and J dropped 6 bases, with 10 bases sitting between them. CDR3 sequence: CAWSDGVSANVLTF. CDR3 sequence (DNA): TGTGCCTGGAGTGATGGGGTTTCGGCCAACGTCCTGACTTTC.